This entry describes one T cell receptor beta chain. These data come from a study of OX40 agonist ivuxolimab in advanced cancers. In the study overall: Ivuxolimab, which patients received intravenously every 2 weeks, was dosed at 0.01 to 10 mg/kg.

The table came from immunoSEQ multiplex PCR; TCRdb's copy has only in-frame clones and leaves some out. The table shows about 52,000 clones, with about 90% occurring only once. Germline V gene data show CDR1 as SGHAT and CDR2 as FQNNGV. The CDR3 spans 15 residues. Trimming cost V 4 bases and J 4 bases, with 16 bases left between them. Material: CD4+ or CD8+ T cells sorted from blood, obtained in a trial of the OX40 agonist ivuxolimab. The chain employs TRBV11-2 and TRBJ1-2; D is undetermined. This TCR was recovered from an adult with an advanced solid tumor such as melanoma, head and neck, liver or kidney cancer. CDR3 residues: CASSSVLRGSYGYTF. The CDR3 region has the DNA TGTGCCAGCAGCTCGGTTTTGCGAGGGTCCTATGGCTACACCTTC.